The 22 T cell receptor beta chains reported below all come from one sample, sequenced in a study of Ad26.COV2.S vaccination and SARS-CoV-2 variants (dated by TCRdb to about 2021). The treatment or condition label, read with the paper, signifies: some 20 received Ad26.COV2.S at low or high dose, single or two shots; five or six received placebo; per-sample allocation not given. Repertoires of vaccine and placebo recipients were sequenced from samples taken on day 63 after the first injection. The library relied on the immunoSEQ multiplex PCR assay. TCRdb obtained this table from immuneACCESS and retained in-frame rearrangements with V and J assigned. These tables miss some clones; where compared with another copy, unresolved V genes account for less than half of the shortfall, and the remainder is unexplained. Counted in this sample were about 350,000 clones; 86% of them appeared once. The ten largest make up about 11% of the sample.

Sequenced here: peripheral blood, sampled in a trial of Ad26.COV2.S vaccine versus placebo. These receptors were collected from a person between 18 and 65 years old who received the Ad26.COV2.S COVID-19 vaccine or a placebo.

The table lists this clone with many counts. The V and J genes are TRBV30 and TRBJ1-1, with TRBD1 identical over 12 bases. This CDR3 contains 19 residues. The germline V gene has CDR1 GTSNPN and CDR2 SVGIG (reference sequence). V shed 5 bases and J 4 bases; nucleotides not matched to a gene: 20. Here the CDR3 DNA reads TGTGCCTGGCGGGACGGGACAGGGGGCCTGTTTCGTCTGGGCACTGAAGCTTTCTTT. It translates to CAWRDGTGGLFRLGTEAFF.

The chain links TRBV12-3 or TRBV12-4 to TRBJ1-5; D is undetermined. Trimming stripped 7 bases from V and 0 bases from J, with 7 bases between. This CDR3 comprises 13 residues. DNA of the CDR3: TGTGCCAGCACGGAGGATAGCAATCAGCCCCAGCATTTT. Amino acid sequence: CASTEDSNQPQHF.

The chain employs TRBV19 and TRBJ2-3, with a weak D call TRBD1 (5 bases). The germline CDR1 and CDR2 sequences are LNHDA and SQIVND (reference sequence). V dropped 6 bases and J dropped 0 bases, with 13 bases sitting between them. This CDR3 comprises 15 residues. CDR3 sequence: CASSKTEASTDTQYF. Here the CDR3 DNA reads TGTGCCAGTAGCAAGACAGAGGCTAGCACAGATACGCAGTATTTT.

This clone was seen a handful of times. V gene TRBV4-2 combines with J gene TRBJ1-3, with a tentative D call TRBD1 (6 bases). Germline CDR1 LGHNA, CDR2 YNFKEQ. Trimming took 4 bases from V and 5 from J, leaving 12 bases between them. The CDR3 extends over 14 amino acids. The CDR3 sequence is CASSPPQGRNTIYF. CDR3 bases: TGTGCCAGCAGCCCCCCACAGGGCAGAAACACCATATATTTT.

The chain couples TRBV7-8 to TRBJ1-4; D ambiguous. The CDR3 runs 13 residues. Germline assignment: CDR1 SGHVS and CDR2 FQNEAQ. V was trimmed by 3 bases and J by 4 bases, leaving 6 bases between them. The CDR3 reads CASSLGVNEKLFF. CDR3 bases: TGTGCCAGCAGCTTGGGCGTTAATGAAAAACTGTTTTTT. The full variable domain, in which reference TRBV7-8 and TRBJ1-4 provide the parts outside the CDR3, is GAGVSQSPRYKVAKRGQDVALRCDPISGHVSLFWYQQALGQGPEFLTYFQNEAQLDKSGLPSDRFFAERPEGSVSTLKIQRTQQEDSAVYLCASSLGVNEKLFFGSGTQLSVL.

The chain uses TRBV6-2 or TRBV6-3 and TRBJ2-1; 12 positions match TRBD2. This CDR3 is built from 16 residues. The J segment lost 4 bases and the V segment lost 4 bases, leaving 5 bases of the junction unmatched. Germline-derived CDR1 and CDR2 are MNHEY and SVGEGT. The CDR3 region is CASSSLTSGGYNEQFF. Here the CDR3 DNA reads TGTGCCAGCAGTTCCCTCACTAGCGGGGGGTACAATGAGCAGTTCTTC.

This chain links TRBV6-1 with TRBJ1-1; D is unresolved. Trimming took off 3 bases at V and 1 base at J, with 24 bases between the two ends. The germline V gene has CDR1 MNHNS and CDR2 SASEGT. The CDR3 consists of 19 residues. The CDR3 spells CASSDVLRWTRASNTEAFF. The DNA of the CDR3 is TGTGCCAGCAGTGATGTCCTACGTTGGACCAGAGCATCGAACACTGAAGCTTTCTTT.

This chain joins TRBV2 and TRBJ1-2; no firm D call. Germline V gene lookup returns CDR1 SNHLY and CDR2 FYNNEI. This CDR3 has 14 amino acids. V lost 3 bases and J lost 3, with 11 bases in between. The CDR3 nucleotides read TGTGCCAGCAGTGACAGCCCTGGGTACTATGGCTACACCTTC. Its protein is CASSDSPGYYGYTF.

This clone has only one observation. The chain uses TRBV12-3 or TRBV12-4 and TRBJ2-3; D remains ambiguous. This CDR3 has 13 amino acids. The V end lost 4 bases, the J end lost 6 bases, and 11 bases lay between the germline ends. CDR3 in amino acids: CASSYERIDTQYF. In DNA form, the CDR3 reads TGTGCCAGCAGTTACGAGAGGATCGATACGCAGTATTTT.

The chain couples TRBV28 to TRBJ2-7; 7 nucleotides agree with TRBD1. The V segment lost 8 bases and the J segment 6 bases; nucleotides outside the gene matches: 10. Germline-derived CDR1 and CDR2 are MDHEN and SYDVKM. The CDR3 has 13 residues. The CDR3 nucleotides are TGTGCCAGCGGAAACGGACAGGCTTTCGAGCAGTACTTC. Its protein is CASGNGQAFEQYF.

This clone was picked up one time. The gene calls are TRBV5-1 and TRBJ2-3; D possibly corresponds to TRBD2 (5 bases). Germline V gene data show CDR1 as SGHRS and CDR2 as YFSETQ. Trimming cost V 7 bases and J 1 base, with 10 bases left between them. This CDR3 comprises 13 residues. CDR3 loop: CASGLAGTDTQYF. CDR3 DNA sequence: TGCGCCAGCGGTCTAGCCGGCACAGATACGCAGTATTTT.

This sequence joins TRBV5-6 and TRBJ2-7; a possible D gene is TRBD2 (6 bases). Germline values: CDR1 SGHDT, CDR2 YYEEEE. Trimming pared 3 bases from V and 1 base from J, leaving 14 bases between. The CDR3 length is 15 residues. The CDR3 here is CASSYPGSTSYEQYF. CDR3 coding DNA: TGTGCCAGCAGCTATCCCGGGAGTACGTCCTACGAGCAGTACTTC.

The V gene is TRBV2, the J gene TRBJ1-4; a possible D gene is TRBD1 (5 bases). The CDR3 has 15 residues. From germline, CDR1 is SNHLY and CDR2 FYNNEI. Trimming removed 1 base from V and 0 bases from J, with 6 bases in between. The CDR3 coding sequence is TGTGCCAGCAGTGAAGTGGGGGCAACTAATGAAAAACTGTTTTTT. Translating gives CASSEVGATNEKLFF.

This clone has a handful of counts. The chain has TRBV4-1 and TRBJ2-7; maybe TRBD2 (6 bases). The CDR3 is 15 residues long. Trimming took 1 base from V and 1 from J, leaving 11 bases between them. The germline CDR1 and CDR2 sequences are MGHRA and YSYEKL. CDR3 DNA: TGCGCCAGCAGCCAAGCCAGCGGGTCGTCCTACGAGCAGTACTTC. Translating gives CASSQASGSSYEQYF.

This clone was recorded a few times. The chain couples TRBV7-9 to TRBJ2-1; 12 nucleotides align to TRBD2. V shed 4 bases, J shed 2 bases, and the junction held 12 bases outside the gene matches. CDR3 length: 19 residues. From germline, CDR1 is SEHNR and CDR2 FQNEAQ (reference sequence). CDR3 region: CASSSVTGTSGPTYNEQFF. CDR3 nucleotide sequence: TGTGCCAGCAGCTCCGTTACCGGGACTAGCGGGCCAACCTACAATGAGCAGTTCTTC. Together with reference TRBV7-9 and TRBJ2-1, the CDR3 gives the full variable domain: DTGVSQNPRHKITKRGQNVTFRCDPISEHNRLYWYRQTLGQGPEFLTYFQNEAQLEKSRLLSDRFSAERPKGSFSTLEIQRTEQGDSAMYLCASSSVTGTSGPTYNEQFFGPGTRLTVL.

There are a few counts of this clone. The genes are TRBV11-2 and TRBJ1-5; 9 bases line up with TRBD1. Germline assignment: CDR1 SGHAT and CDR2 FQNNGV. With V trimmed by 6 bases and J by 0 bases, 12 bases remained unmatched. The CDR3 totals 18 residues. In DNA form, the CDR3 reads TGTGCCAGCAGTTACGGACAGGGGATCTATAATAGCAATCAGCCCCAGCATTTT. This encodes CASSYGQGIYNSNQPQHF.

The genes are TRBV5-1 and TRBJ2-7, with TRBD1 matching over 8 bases. Per germline, CDR1 SGHRS and CDR2 YFSETQ. The CDR3 runs to 18 residues. J gave up 7 bases and V 6 bases, and 24 bases lay outside the gene matches. CDR3 residues: CASIPRRNPRQGANEQYF. The CDR3 bases are TGCGCCAGCATCCCCCGGCGTAACCCGCGGCAGGGGGCGAATGAGCAGTACTTC.

A single count supports this clone. The chain is built from TRBV12-3 or TRBV12-4 and TRBJ2-2; D ambiguous. The germline V and J ends were trimmed by 7 bases and 2 bases, with 8 bases remaining between them. The CDR3 spans 13 residues. The CDR3 DNA follows: TGTGCCAGCAATACAGCAAACACCGGGGAGCTGTTTTTT. It translates to CASNTANTGELFF.

V and J are TRBV7-9 and TRBJ2-1; D may correspond to TRBD1 or TRBD2 (5 bases each). V lost 0 bases to trimming and J lost 2 bases, with 5 bases between them. The germline CDR1 and CDR2 sequences are SEHNR and FQNEAQ (reference sequence). The CDR3 contains 14 residues. In DNA form, the CDR3 reads TGTGCCAGCAGCTTAGCGGGGGCCTACAATGAGCAGTTCTTC. Translating gives CASSLAGAYNEQFF.

The rearrangement joins TRBV5-1 to TRBJ2-7; D is possibly TRBD1 (5 bases). Germline loops: CDR1 SGHRS, CDR2 YFSETQ. V lost 1 base and J lost 3, with 11 bases in between. This CDR3 has 14 amino acids. The CDR3 loop reads CASSLYPGNYEQYF. The CDR3 bases are TGCGCCAGCAGCTTGTATCCAGGGAACTACGAGCAGTACTTC.

V and J are TRBV11-2 and TRBJ2-7; D is perhaps TRBD2 (6 bases). The CDR3 is 13 residues long. Germline V gene lookup returns CDR1 SGHAT and CDR2 FQNNGV. The DNA of the CDR3 is TGTGCTACGGGGTTTAGCGGTCGGCACGAGCAGTACTTC. This encodes CATGFSGRHEQYF.

This clone was picked up a small number of times. This rearrangement joins TRBV10-3 to TRBJ2-7; TRBD2 matches at 10 bases. Germline V gene data show CDR1 as ENHRY and CDR2 as SYGVKD. The CDR3 is 16 amino acids. V lost 3 bases, J lost 5 bases, and 10 bases stayed unmatched. The CDR3 loop is CAISEISGGFPNEQYF. The CDR3 DNA is TGTGCCATCAGTGAAATTAGCGGGGGGTTTCCTAACGAGCAGTACTTC.